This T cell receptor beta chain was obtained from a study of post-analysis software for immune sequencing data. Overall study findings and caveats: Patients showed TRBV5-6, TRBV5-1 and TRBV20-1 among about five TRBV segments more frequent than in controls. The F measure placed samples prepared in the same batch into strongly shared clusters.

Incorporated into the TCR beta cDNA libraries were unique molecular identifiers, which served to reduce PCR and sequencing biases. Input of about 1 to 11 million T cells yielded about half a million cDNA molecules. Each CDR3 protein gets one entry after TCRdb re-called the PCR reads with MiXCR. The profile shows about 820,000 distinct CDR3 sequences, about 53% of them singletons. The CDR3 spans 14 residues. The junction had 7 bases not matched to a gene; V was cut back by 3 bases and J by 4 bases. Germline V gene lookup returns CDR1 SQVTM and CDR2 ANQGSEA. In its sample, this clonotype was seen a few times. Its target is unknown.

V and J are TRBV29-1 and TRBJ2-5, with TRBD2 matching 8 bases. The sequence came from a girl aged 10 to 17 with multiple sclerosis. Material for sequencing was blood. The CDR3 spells CSVDGLANGETQYF. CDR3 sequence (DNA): TGCAGCGTTGACGGACTAGCCAACGGAGAGACCCAGTACTTC.